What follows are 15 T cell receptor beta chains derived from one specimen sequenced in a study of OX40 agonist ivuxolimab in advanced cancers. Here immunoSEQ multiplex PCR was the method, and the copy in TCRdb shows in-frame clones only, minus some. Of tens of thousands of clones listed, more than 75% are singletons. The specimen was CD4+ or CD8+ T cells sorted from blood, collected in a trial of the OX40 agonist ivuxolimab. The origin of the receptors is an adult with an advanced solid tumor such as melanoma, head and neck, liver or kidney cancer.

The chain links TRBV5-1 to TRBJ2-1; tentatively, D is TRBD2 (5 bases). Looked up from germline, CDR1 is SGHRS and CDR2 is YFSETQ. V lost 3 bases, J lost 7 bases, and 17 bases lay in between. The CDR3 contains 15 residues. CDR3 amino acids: CASSSDSTRTNEQFF. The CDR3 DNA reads TGCGCCAGCAGCTCGGACTCGACAAGAACTAATGAGCAGTTCTTC.

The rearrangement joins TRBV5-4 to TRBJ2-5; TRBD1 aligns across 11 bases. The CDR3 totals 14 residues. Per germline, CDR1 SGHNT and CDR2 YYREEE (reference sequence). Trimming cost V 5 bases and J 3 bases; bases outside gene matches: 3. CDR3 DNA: TGTGCCAGCAGGGGACAGGGGGGGAAAGAGACCCAGTACTTC. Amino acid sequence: CASRGQGGKETQYF. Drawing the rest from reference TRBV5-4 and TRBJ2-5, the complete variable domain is ETGVTQSPTHLIKTRGQQVTLRCSSQSGHNTVSWYQQALGQGPQFIFQYYREEENGRGNFPPRFSGLQFPNYSSELNVNALELDDSALYLCASRGQGGKETQYFGPGTRLLVL.

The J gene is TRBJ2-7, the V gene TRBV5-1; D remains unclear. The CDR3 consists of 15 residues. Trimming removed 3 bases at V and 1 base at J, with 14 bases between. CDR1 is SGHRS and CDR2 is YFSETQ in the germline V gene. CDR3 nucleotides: TGCGCCAGCAGCTCCCTCCCGACACTGTCCTACGAGCAGTACTTC. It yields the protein CASSSLPTLSYEQYF.

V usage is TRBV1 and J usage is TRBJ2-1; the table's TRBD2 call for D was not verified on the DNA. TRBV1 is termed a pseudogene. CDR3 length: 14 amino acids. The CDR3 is CTSNPSGQGNEQFF. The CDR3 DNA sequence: TGCACCAGCAACCCTAGCGGGCAGGGCAATGAGCAGTTCTTC.

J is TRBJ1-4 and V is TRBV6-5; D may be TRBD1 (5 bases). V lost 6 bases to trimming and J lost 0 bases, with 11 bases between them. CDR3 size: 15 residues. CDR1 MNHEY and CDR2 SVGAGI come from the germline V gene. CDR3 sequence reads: CASSLGAATNEKLFF. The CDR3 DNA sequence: TGTGCCAGCAGCCTCGGGGCAGCAACTAATGAAAAACTGTTTTTT.

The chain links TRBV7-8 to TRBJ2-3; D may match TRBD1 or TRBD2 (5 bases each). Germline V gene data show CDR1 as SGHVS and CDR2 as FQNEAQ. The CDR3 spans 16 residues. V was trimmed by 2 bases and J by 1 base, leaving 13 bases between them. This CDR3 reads CASSLQPRGGTDTQYF. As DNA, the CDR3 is TGTGCCAGCAGCTTACAGCCTCGAGGGGGCACAGATACGCAGTATTTT.

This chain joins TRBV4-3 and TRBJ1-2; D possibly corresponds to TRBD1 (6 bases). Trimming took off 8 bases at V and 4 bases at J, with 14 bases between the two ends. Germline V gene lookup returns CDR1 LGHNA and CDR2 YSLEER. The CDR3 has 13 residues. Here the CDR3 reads CASGRQGFYGYTF. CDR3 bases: TGCGCCAGCGGACGGCAGGGGTTCTATGGCTACACCTTC.

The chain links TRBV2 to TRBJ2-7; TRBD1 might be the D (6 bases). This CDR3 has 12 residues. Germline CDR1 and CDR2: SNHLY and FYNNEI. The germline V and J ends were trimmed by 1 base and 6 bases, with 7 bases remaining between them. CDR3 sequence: CASSEGQAEQYF. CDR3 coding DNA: TGTGCCAGCAGTGAAGGACAGGCCGAGCAGTACTTC.

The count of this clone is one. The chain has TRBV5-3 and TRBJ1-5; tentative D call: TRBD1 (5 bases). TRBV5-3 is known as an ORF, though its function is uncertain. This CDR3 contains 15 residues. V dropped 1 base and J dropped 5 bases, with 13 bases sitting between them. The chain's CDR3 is CARSLRQTGDQPQHF. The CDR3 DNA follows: TGTGCCAGAAGCTTGAGGCAGACGGGGGATCAGCCCCAGCATTTT.

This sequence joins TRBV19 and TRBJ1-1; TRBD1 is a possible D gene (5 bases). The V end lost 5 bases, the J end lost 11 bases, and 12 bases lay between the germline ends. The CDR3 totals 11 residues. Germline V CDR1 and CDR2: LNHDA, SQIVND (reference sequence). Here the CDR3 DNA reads TGTGCCAGTAGTTTCCGACAGACGGCTTTCTTT. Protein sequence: CASSFRQTAFF.

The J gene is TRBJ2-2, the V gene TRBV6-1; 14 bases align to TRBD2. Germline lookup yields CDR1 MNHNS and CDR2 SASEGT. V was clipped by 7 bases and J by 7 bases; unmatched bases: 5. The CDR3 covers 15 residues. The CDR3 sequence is CASNRLAGGIGELFF. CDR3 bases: TGTGCCAGCAATCGACTAGCGGGGGGGATCGGGGAGCTGTTTTTT.

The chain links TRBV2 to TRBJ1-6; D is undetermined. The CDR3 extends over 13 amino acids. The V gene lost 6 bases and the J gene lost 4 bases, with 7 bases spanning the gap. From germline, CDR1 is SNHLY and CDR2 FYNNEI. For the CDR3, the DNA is TGTGCCAGCAGCGGGGATTATAATTCACCCCTCCACTTT. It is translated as CASSGDYNSPLHF. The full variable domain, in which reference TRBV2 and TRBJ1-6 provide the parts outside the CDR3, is EPEVTQTPSHQVTQMGQEVILRCVPISNHLYFYWYRQILGQKVEFLVSFYNNEISEKSEIFDDQFSVERPDGSNFTLKIRSTKLEDSAMYFCASSGDYNSPLHFGNGTRLTVT.

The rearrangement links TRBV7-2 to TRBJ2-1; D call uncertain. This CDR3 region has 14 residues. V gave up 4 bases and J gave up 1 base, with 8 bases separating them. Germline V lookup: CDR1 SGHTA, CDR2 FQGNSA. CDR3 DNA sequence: TGTGCCAGCAGCTCCTCTCGTTCCTACAATGAGCAGTTCTTC. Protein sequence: CASSSSRSYNEQFF.

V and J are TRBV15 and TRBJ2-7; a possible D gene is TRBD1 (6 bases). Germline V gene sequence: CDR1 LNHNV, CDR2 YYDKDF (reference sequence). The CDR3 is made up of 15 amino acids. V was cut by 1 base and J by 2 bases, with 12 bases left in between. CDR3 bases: TGTGCCACCAGCAGAGGGGGACAAGCCGCCTACGAGCAGTACTTC. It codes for CATSRGGQAAYEQYF.

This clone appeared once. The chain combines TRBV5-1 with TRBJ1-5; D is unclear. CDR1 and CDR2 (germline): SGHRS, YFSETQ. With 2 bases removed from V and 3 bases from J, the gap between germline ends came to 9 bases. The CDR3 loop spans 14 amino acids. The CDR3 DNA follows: TGCGCCAGCAGCTTTGGCGGGATCAATCAGCCCCAGCATTTT. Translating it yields CASSFGGINQPQHF.